The 22 T cell receptor beta chains listed next were all sequenced from one sample in a study of T-cell reconstitution after alpha-beta-depleted transplantation in children. Preparing the TCRbeta library involved the use of unique molecular identifiers. TCRdb re-called the PCR reads with MiXCR, one entry per CDR3 protein. The profile shows about a million distinct CDR3 sequences, around 30% of them singletons. Sequenced material: PBMCs, mostly from graft donor cells, taken 360 days after TCRalphabeta/CD19-depleted stem cell transplant. Receptors originate from a boy younger than two who had a stem cell transplant for SCID, so the T cells may come from the graft donor.

This clonotype came up a few times. CDR3 loop: CSVEGTGSWRTEAFF. CDR3 nucleotides: TGCAGCGTTGAAGGAACAGGGAGTTGGCGCACTGAAGCTTTCTTT. The chain joins TRBV29-1 to TRBJ1-1, with D possibly matching TRBD1 (6 bases). From germline, CDR1 is SQVTM and CDR2 ANQGSEA. This CDR3 has 15 residues. V was pared by 1 base and J by 4 bases, with 16 bases between. Filled out from reference TRBV29-1 and TRBJ1-1, the complete variable domain reads SAVISQKPSRDICQRGTSLTIQCQVDSQVTMMFWYRQQPGQSLTLIATANQGSEATYESGFVIDKFPISRPNLTFSTLTVSNMSPEDSSIYLCSVEGTGSWRTEAFFGQGTRLTVV.

This clonotype has just a few counts. The chain carries TRBV4-2 and TRBJ2-6; D may be TRBD1 (5 bases). Germline V gives CDR1 LGHNA, CDR2 YNFKEQ. This CDR3 spans 16 amino acids. Trimming cost V 3 bases and J 3 bases, with 12 bases left between them. Written as DNA, the CDR3 is TGTGCCAGCAGCCACACCCAGGGATATGGGGCCAACGTCCTGACTTTC. Encoded protein: CASSHTQGYGANVLTF.

Here the CDR3 DNA reads TGCGCCAGCAGCTTTGGAGGACTTAGGGACTCGGGGGCCAACGTCCTGACTTTC. Translated: CASSFGGLRDSGANVLTF. This rearrangement joins TRBV5-1 to TRBJ2-6, with D possibly being TRBD2 (6 bases). CDR3 length equals 18 residues. The ends were cut back, 2 bases at V and 4 bases at J, with 19 bases in the middle. Germline lookup yields CDR1 SGHRS and CDR2 YFSETQ.

This CDR3 reads CASSQQTATGELFF. The CDR3 nucleotides are TGCGCCAGCAGCCAACAAACGGCCACCGGGGAGCTGTTTTTT. This rearrangement joins TRBV4-1 to TRBJ2-2; D not resolved. The CDR3 totals 14 residues. Germline V gene sequence: CDR1 MGHRA, CDR2 YSYEKL. V was clipped by 2 bases and J by 4 bases, with 8 bases between them.

V is TRBV6-5 and J is TRBJ1-2; 8 bases match TRBD1. The CDR3 runs to 15 residues. With 4 bases clipped from V and 8 bases from J, the junction kept 12 bases outside the gene matches. Per germline, CDR1 MNHEY and CDR2 SVGAGI. The CDR3 loop is CASSSQGASLGGYTF. CDR3 sequence (DNA): TGTGCCAGCAGTTCCCAGGGGGCGAGTCTGGGGGGCTACACCTTC.

The table lists this clonotype with many counts. V gene TRBV12-3 or TRBV12-4 combines with J gene TRBJ2-7; TRBD2 is a possible D gene (5 bases). V shed 6 bases and J shed 0 bases, with 9 bases lying between them. This CDR3 is built from 13 residues. CDR3 residues: CASSYGISYEQYF. CDR3 nucleotides: TGTGCCAGCAGCTACGGGATCTCCTACGAGCAGTACTTC.

This clonotype was counted only a few times. The chain links TRBV6-4 to TRBJ2-1; no clear D gene. Trimming removed 8 bases from V and 0 bases from J, with 8 bases in between. CDR1 and CDR2 (germline): MRHNA, SNTAGT. There are 13 residues in the CDR3. CDR3 loop: CASGDGSYNEQFF. The CDR3 DNA is TGTGCCAGCGGGGATGGCTCCTACAATGAGCAGTTCTTC.

This clonotype was counted once. The chain joins TRBV20-1 to TRBJ2-1; 9 bases fit TRBD2. Germline V gene sequence: CDR1 DFQATT, CDR2 SNEGSKA (reference sequence). The CDR3 is made up of 16 amino acids. J gave up 7 bases and V 6 bases, and 16 bases lay outside the gene matches. CDR3 nucleotides: TGCAGTGCCTTTGGCCCGGGACTAGCTAAGATGAATGAGCAGTTCTTC. Translated: CSAFGPGLAKMNEQFF.

J is TRBJ2-3 and V is TRBV28; D may be TRBD2 (5 bases). Per germline, CDR1 MDHEN and CDR2 SYDVKM. Trimming took off 3 bases at V and 4 bases at J, with 17 bases between the two ends. The CDR3 runs to 16 residues. The CDR3 region is CASSFLGLAESDTQYF. CDR3 coding DNA: TGTGCCAGCAGTTTTCTCGGCCTAGCTGAATCAGATACGCAGTATTTT.

The gene calls are TRBV3-1 and TRBJ2-5; 14 positions match TRBD2. The germline V gene has CDR1 LGHDT and CDR2 YNNKEL (reference sequence). The CDR3 runs 16 residues. The trim removed 8 bases at V and 5 bases at J, leaving 10 bases unmatched. CDR3 sequence reads: CASYKGTSGGRETQYF. The CDR3 nucleotides are TGTGCCAGCTACAAAGGGACTAGCGGGGGAAGGGAGACCCAGTACTTC.

This clonotype was counted only a few times. This chain uses TRBV4-1 with TRBJ1-1; D is unresolved. Trimming removed 4 bases from V and 6 bases from J, with 12 bases in between. This CDR3 contains 13 residues. Germline V CDR1 and CDR2: MGHRA, YSYEKL. The CDR3 sequence: CASSPRGRPEAFF. The DNA of the CDR3 is TGCGCCAGCAGCCCGAGAGGGCGGCCTGAAGCTTTCTTT.

V and J are TRBV20-1 and TRBJ1-1; 7 positions match TRBD1. Unmatched junction bases numbered 7, after V lost 6 bases and J lost 0 bases. The CDR3 consists of 14 residues. Germline loops: CDR1 DFQATT, CDR2 SNEGSKA (reference sequence). The CDR3 is CSAKAGTVNTEAFF. The CDR3 coding sequence is TGCAGTGCCAAGGCCGGGACAGTGAACACTGAAGCTTTCTTT.

The chain recombines TRBV5-1 with TRBJ2-1, with D possibly matching TRBD2 (5 bases). This CDR3 contains 17 residues. Looked up from germline, CDR1 is SGHRS and CDR2 is YFSETQ. V lost 4 bases to trimming and J lost 0 bases, with 17 bases between them. CDR3 nucleotide sequence: TGCGCCAGCAGCCCCACCGGAGGTTCTCCCTCCTACAATGAGCAGTTCTTC. Protein sequence: CASSPTGGSPSYNEQFF.

This clonotype has just a few counts. V is TRBV9 and J is TRBJ2-5, with 10 positions matching TRBD2. After removal of 0 bases from V and 2 bases from J, the junction contained 10 bases not matched to a gene. Germline loops: CDR1 SGDLS, CDR2 YYNGEE. CDR3 length: 18 amino acids. The CDR3 DNA sequence: TGTGCCAGCAGCGTAGGGGGACTAGCGAACATCAAACAAGAGACCCAGTACTTC. It encodes CASSVGGLANIKQETQYF.

The chain joins TRBV5-1 to TRBJ1-1; 11 bases match TRBD1. V was clipped by 3 bases and J by 5 bases; unmatched bases: 6. The CDR3 extends over 15 amino acids. In germline, CDR1 is SGHRS, CDR2 YFSETQ. CDR3 coding DNA: TGCGCCAGCAGCTGGGGACAGGGGGGAACGACTGAAGCTTTCTTT. It translates to CASSWGQGGTTEAFF.

This clonotype was seen a handful of times. The chain recombines TRBV5-6 with TRBJ2-6, with D maybe TRBD1 (8 bases). CDR1 and CDR2 (germline): SGHDT, YYEEEE. Trimming removed 4 bases at V and 0 bases at J, with 14 bases between. This CDR3 has 17 amino acids. The CDR3 is CASSATGEGSGANVLTF. CDR3 DNA sequence: TGTGCCAGCAGCGCGACAGGGGAGGGCTCTGGGGCCAACGTCCTGACTTTC.

V gene TRBV20-1 combines with J gene TRBJ2-1, with 9 positions matching TRBD2. Germline assignment: CDR1 DFQATT and CDR2 SNEGSKA (reference sequence). CDR3 size: 15 residues. After removal of 0 bases from V and 7 bases from J, the junction contained 7 bases not matched to a gene. CDR3 DNA sequence: TGCAGTGCTAGAGAGGGGCGGGGGGGCTGGAATGAGCAGTTCTTC. The encoded protein is CSAREGRGGWNEQFF.

J is TRBJ2-3 and V is TRBV11-2, with 7 bases aligning to TRBD1. Germline V gene lookup returns CDR1 SGHAT and CDR2 FQNNGV. V shed 5 bases, J shed 10 bases, and the junction held 6 bases outside the gene matches. The CDR3 is 12 amino acids. The CDR3 DNA reads as TGTGCCAGCAGCCCACACAGGGGTGCGCAGTATTTT. Amino acids: CASSPHRGAQYF.

V is TRBV10-3 and J is TRBJ2-3, with 14 bases fitting TRBD2. From germline, CDR1 is ENHRY and CDR2 SYGVKD. This CDR3 region has 20 residues. After removal of 4 bases from V and 0 bases from J, the junction contained 12 bases not matched to a gene. The CDR3 sequence is CAISVLWTSGGPFSTDTQYF. CDR3 sequence (DNA): TGTGCCATCAGTGTCCTTTGGACTAGCGGGGGGCCTTTTAGCACAGATACGCAGTATTTT.

The rearrangement joins TRBV12-3 or TRBV12-4 to TRBJ1-4; 7 bases match TRBD1. Trimming at V came to 6 bases and at J to 7 bases, leaving 8 bases not matched to a gene. CDR3 size: 14 residues. The DNA of the CDR3 is TGTGCCAGCAGCAAGACAGGGATTCGTGAAAAACTGTTTTTT. It specifies CASSKTGIREKLFF.

The chain carries TRBV9 and TRBJ2-3; TRBD2 agrees at 7 bases. The CDR3 has 15 residues. The V segment lost 2 bases and the J segment 2 bases; nucleotides outside the gene matches: 5. Germline values: CDR1 SGDLS, CDR2 YYNGEE. The CDR3 loop is CASSVSGAFTDTQYF. The CDR3 DNA follows: TGTGCCAGCAGCGTCAGCGGGGCCTTCACAGATACGCAGTATTTT.

In its sample, this clonotype was seen a few times. The junction and the germline gene differ at one end; a read error may be behind it. The chain is built from TRBV6-2 or TRBV6-3 and TRBJ1-2; D is ambiguous. Germline lookup yields CDR1 MNHEY and CDR2 SVGEGT. CDR3 length: 15 residues. The CDR3 DNA sequence: TGTGCCAGCAGTTACTCAGTGGATCCTGACTATGGCTACACCTTT. Its translation is CASSYSVDPDYGYTF.